A single sample is the source of the 2 T cell receptor beta chains below, sequenced in a study of shared clonotypes between healthy human individuals. Terminally differentiated effector memory CD45RA+ cells were excluded by CCR7 positive selection of CD45RO-negative cells. This table comes from immunoSEQ multiplex PCR, and its TCRdb copy is limited to in-frame clones, with some not included. The sample lists under 600,000 clones; roughly 98% were seen once. Specimen: naive CD8+ T cells sorted from blood. The source is a man in his thirties or forties in good health.

The V and J genes are TRBV5-1 and TRBJ1-2; weak D call: TRBD1 (6 bases). Per germline, CDR1 SGHRS and CDR2 YFSETQ. CDR3 length equals 15 residues. Trimming shortened V by 4 bases and J by 3 bases, and 16 bases separated the two germline ends. CDR3 amino acids: CASSPGQIRDYGYTF. In DNA, the CDR3 is TGCGCCAGCAGCCCAGGACAGATTCGGGACTATGGCTACACCTTC. The variable domain in full, completed from reference TRBV5-1 and TRBJ1-2, reads KAGVTQTPRYLIKTRGQQVTLSCSPISGHRSVSWYQQTPGQGLQFLFEYFSETQRNKGNFPGRFSGRQFSNSRSEMNVSTLELGDSALYLCASSPGQIRDYGYTFGSGTRLTVV.

The rearrangement joins TRBV28 to TRBJ2-1, with D possibly being TRBD2 (6 bases). The V end lost 8 bases, the J end lost 0 bases, and 20 bases lay between the germline ends. Germline V gene data show CDR1 as MDHEN and CDR2 as SYDVKM. CDR3 size: 17 residues. In nucleotides, the CDR3 is TGTGCCAGCTCGCGCCCCCGGGGGTTGAGCTCCTACAATGAGCAGTTCTTC. Encoded protein: CASSRPRGLSSYNEQFF.